Listed here is a single T cell receptor beta chain. Its antigen is not identified. These data come from a study of T-cell memory formation after mild COVID-19. Study-wide points: A subset of responding clones appeared in pre-infection memory, suggesting cross-reactive memory joined. CD4+ bias marked clones expanding day 15 to 37, unlike balanced contracting clones.

TCRdb re-derived calls from the 5' RACE reads in MiXCR, one entry per CDR3 protein. Seen here are around 180,000 distinct CDR3 sequences, approximately 16% observed once, and the top ten hold approximately 2%. This receptor was identified in an adult woman who had mild COVID-19 (a few samples of this study predate the infection). Cell type and time point are not known. The sample was PBMCs or a T cell subset sorted from them (not recorded which).

CDR3: CASSLGTGGAGTQYF. The CDR3 coding sequence is TGTGCCAGCAGCTTGGGGACAGGGGGCGCGGGGACCCAGTACTTC. The chain employs TRBV7-3 and TRBJ2-5; TRBD1 agrees at 12 bases. The germline CDR1 and CDR2 sequences are SGHTA and FQGTGA. Losses at the gene ends were 3 bases for V and 7 bases for J; bases not matched to a gene: 6. The CDR3 extends over 15 amino acids.